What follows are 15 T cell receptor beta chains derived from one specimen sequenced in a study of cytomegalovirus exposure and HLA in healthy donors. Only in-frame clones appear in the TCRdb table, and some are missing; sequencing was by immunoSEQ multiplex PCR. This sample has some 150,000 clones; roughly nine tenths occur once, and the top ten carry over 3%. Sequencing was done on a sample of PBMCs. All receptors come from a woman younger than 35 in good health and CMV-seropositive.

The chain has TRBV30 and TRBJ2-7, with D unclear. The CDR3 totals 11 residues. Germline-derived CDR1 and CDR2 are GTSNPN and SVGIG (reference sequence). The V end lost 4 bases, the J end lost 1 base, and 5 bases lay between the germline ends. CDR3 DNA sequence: TGTGCCTGGAAGGAGTCCTACGAGCAGTACTTC. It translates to CAWKESYEQYF.

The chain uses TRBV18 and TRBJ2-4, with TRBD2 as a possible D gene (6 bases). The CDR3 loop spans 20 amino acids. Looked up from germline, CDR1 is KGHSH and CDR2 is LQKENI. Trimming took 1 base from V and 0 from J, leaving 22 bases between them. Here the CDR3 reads CASSPRRRTEGREAKNIQYF. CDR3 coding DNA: TGTGCCAGCTCACCACGCCGAAGAACAGAGGGGCGGGAAGCCAAAAACATTCAGTACTTC.

The CDR3 protein is CASSGGPSTNEKLFF. In DNA form, the CDR3 reads TGTGCCAGCAGCGGGGGGCCGTCAACTAATGAAAAACTGTTTTTT. This sequence joins TRBV9 and TRBJ1-4; possibly TRBD1 for D (6 bases). Germline CDR1 and CDR2: SGDLS and YYNGEE. With 3 bases removed from V and 0 bases from J, the gap between germline ends came to 9 bases. The CDR3 contains 15 residues.

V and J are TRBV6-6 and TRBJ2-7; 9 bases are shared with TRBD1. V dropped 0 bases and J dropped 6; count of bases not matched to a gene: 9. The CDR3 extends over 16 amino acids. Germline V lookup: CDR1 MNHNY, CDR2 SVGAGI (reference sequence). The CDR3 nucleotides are TGTGCCAGCAGTTACTCCCTGGGACAGGGCACCGTCGAGCAGTACTTC. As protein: CASSYSLGQGTVEQYF.

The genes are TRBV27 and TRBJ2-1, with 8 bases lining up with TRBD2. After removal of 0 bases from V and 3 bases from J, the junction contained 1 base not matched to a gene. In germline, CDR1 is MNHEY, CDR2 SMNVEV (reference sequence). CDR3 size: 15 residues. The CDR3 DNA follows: TGTGCCAGCAGTTTATCGGGACTAGTCTACAATGAGCAGTTCTTC. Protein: CASSLSGLVYNEQFF.

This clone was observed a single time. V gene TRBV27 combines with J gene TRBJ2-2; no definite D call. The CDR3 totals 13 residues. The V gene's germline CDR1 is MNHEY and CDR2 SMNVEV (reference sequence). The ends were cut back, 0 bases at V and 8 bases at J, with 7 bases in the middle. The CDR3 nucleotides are TGTGCCAGCAGTTTATCTATGCGGGGGGAGCTGTTTTTT. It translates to CASSLSMRGELFF.

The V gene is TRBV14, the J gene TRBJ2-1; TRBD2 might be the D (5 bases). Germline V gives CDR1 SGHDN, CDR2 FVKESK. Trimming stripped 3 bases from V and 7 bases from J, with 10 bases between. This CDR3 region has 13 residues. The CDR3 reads CASSHGLGNEQFF. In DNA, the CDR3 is TGTGCCAGCAGCCATGGACTTGGGAATGAGCAGTTCTTC.

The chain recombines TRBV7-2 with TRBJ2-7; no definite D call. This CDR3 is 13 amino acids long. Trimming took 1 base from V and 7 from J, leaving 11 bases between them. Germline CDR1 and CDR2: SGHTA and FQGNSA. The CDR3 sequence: CASSLVWATEQYF. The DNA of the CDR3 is TGTGCCAGCAGCTTAGTATGGGCGACGGAGCAGTACTTC.

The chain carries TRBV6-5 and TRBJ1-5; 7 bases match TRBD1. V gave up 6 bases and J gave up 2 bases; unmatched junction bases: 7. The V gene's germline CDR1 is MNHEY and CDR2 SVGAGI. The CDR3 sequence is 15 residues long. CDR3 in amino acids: CASRRDSVGNQPQHF. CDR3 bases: TGTGCCAGCAGAAGGGACAGCGTTGGCAATCAGCCCCAGCATTTT.

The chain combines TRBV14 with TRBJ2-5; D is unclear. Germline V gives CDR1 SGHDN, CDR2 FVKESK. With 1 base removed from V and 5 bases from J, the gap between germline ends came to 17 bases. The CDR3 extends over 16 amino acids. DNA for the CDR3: TGTGCCAGCAGCCAAGTGGCAGGTCATCCCTTGGAGACCCAGTACTTC. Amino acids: CASSQVAGHPLETQYF.

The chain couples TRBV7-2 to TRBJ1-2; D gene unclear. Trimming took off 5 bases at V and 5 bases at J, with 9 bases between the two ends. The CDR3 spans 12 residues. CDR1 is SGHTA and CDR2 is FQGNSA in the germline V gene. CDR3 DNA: TGTGCCAGCAGCCCCTATTGGTATGGCTACACCTTC. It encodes CASSPYWYGYTF.

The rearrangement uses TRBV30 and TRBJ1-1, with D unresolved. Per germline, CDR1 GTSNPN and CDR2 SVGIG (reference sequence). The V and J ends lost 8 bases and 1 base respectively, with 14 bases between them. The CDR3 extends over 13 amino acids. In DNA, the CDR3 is TGTGCCGGCTGTGGCCTCTCGAACACTGAAGCTTTCTTT. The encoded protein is CAGCGLSNTEAFF.

The CDR3 DNA follows: TGCGCCAGCCAGGTGGGGGGAAAGAACACTGAAGCTTTCTTT. This gives the protein CASQVGGKNTEAFF. The J gene is TRBJ1-1, the V gene TRBV5-1; tentative D call: TRBD1 (5 bases). This CDR3 spans 14 amino acids. Trimming shortened V by 7 bases and J by 1 base, and 14 bases separated the two germline ends. Germline-derived CDR1 and CDR2 are SGHRS and YFSETQ.

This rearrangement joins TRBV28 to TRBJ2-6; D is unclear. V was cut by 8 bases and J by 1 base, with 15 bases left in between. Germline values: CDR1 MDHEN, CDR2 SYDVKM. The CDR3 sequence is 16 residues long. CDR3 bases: TGTGCCAGCCTTCAGGCCCCCTATTCTGGGGCCAACGTCCTGACTTTC. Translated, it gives CASLQAPYSGANVLTF. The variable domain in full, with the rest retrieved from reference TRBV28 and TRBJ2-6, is DVKVTQSSRYLVKRTGEKVFLECVQDMDHENMFWYRQDPGLGLRLIYFSYDVKMKEKGDIPEGYSVSREKKERFSLILESASTNQTSMYLCASLQAPYSGANVLTFGAGSRLTVL.

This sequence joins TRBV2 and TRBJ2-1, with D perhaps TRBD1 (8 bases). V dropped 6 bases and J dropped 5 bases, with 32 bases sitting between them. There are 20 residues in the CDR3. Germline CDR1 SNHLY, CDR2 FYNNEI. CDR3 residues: CASSHKTGVGGSHTHNEQFF. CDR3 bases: TGTGCCAGCAGCCATAAGACAGGGGTGGGAGGGTCACACACACACAATGAGCAGTTCTTC.